The entry below describes one T cell receptor (beta chain). The target antigen is unknown. cDNA libraries for TRB were generated by 5' RACE incorporating UMI labels. TCRdb re-called the 5' RACE reads; one entry per CDR3 protein, DNA not given. Its clone listing holds tens of thousands of distinct CDR3 sequences. These data are taken from a study of CXCR3-negative and CXCR3-positive naive CD8 T cells. Study outcomes and limitations: TRB CDR3s of CXCR3-positive naive cells were more hydrophobic than those of CXCR3-negative naive cells.

This CDR3 is 15 amino acids long. This clonotype was sampled from a human donor in good health. Some clones in this sample may be carry-over from other donors' samples. The specimen sequenced was naive CXCR3+ CD8+ T cells from blood. Stated subset: CD45RO-CCR7+CD27+CD95- naive CD8+ T cells expressing CXCR3 (TNR3+). The genes are TRBV12-3 or TRBV12-4 and TRBJ2-5; TCRdb gives TRBD2 as the D gene, but with no DNA this cannot be confirmed. The CDR3 loop is CASSLPGLGLETQYF.